This TCR beta chain was recovered during a study of shared clonotypes between healthy human individuals. Germline V gene data show CDR1 as SGDLS and CDR2 as YYNGEE. CDR3 length: 14 residues. The V gene lost 4 bases and the J gene lost 1 base, with 12 bases spanning the gap. Study-wide findings and caveats: Clonotype sharing among donors was thought likely to change with sequencing depth.

Clones were read by immunoSEQ multiplex PCR, and TCRdb kept only the in-frame ones, dropping some. The table records over a million clones, 75% to 85% of them present only once. A note on this clone: The antigen is undetermined.

Sequencing input: memory CD4+ T cells from PBMCs. The subset denotes: CD45RA-negative fraction. This rearrangement joins TRBV9 to TRBJ2-7; D ambiguous. The TCR was taken from a man in his late teens or twenties in good health. Some clones in this sample may be carry-over from other donors' samples. The CDR3: CASSLTGLSYEQYF. DNA for the CDR3: TGTGCCAGCAGCCTTACCGGGTTGTCCTACGAGCAGTACTTC.